This entry concerns a single TCR beta chain. Its antigen is not identified. The table came from immunoSEQ multiplex PCR; TCRdb's copy has only in-frame clones and leaves some out. The data hold 61,000 or so clones, with around 83% observed a single time. Autoimmune disease history or systemic immunosuppression was exclusionary. The CDR3 is 16 residues long. Germline values: CDR1 MNHNS, CDR2 SASEGT. The ends lost 2 bases at V and 4 bases at J; junction bases unmatched: 8. The sample belongs to a study of OX40 agonist ivuxolimab in advanced cancers. About the study: Patients with prior anti-PD-1, anti-PD-L1 or anti-CTLA-4 therapy were eligible; about 41% had some. Study observations and caveats: The CD4+ and CD8+ T cells in the blood had expanded clonally by week 6 at 0.1 to 3.0 mg/kg. More expanded clones were seen, on average, in CD8+ T cells than in CD4+.

The origin of this receptor is an adult with an advanced solid tumor such as melanoma, head and neck, liver or kidney cancer. The chain joins TRBV6-1 to TRBJ2-1; 7 bases are shared with TRBD2. Sequencing was performed on CD4+ or CD8+ T cells sorted from blood, taken in a trial of the OX40 agonist ivuxolimab. The CDR3 nucleotides read TGTGCCAGCAGTGAAAGTGGTAGCGGGCGTTACAATGAGCAGTTCTTC. Its translation: CASSESGSGRYNEQFF.